One and the same sample provided the 7 T cell receptor beta chains below, sequenced in a study of shared clonotypes between healthy human individuals. The assay was immunoSEQ multiplex PCR, and TCRdb's table has in-frame clones only and misses some. The profile shows 2.3 million or so clones, approximately 93% of them singletons. The sequencing sample was made of naive CD4+ T cells from PBMCs. Subset in this sample: CD45RA+ positively selected. These receptors were obtained from a man aged 18-30 years in good health. Some clones in this sample may be carry-over from other donors' samples.

The chain carries TRBV4-1 and TRBJ1-1, with D tentatively TRBD1 (5 bases). Germline values: CDR1 MGHRA, CDR2 YSYEKL. Trimming took off 1 base at V and 1 base at J, with 10 bases between the two ends. The CDR3 totals 15 residues. The CDR3 coding sequence is TGCGCCAGCAGCCAAGGAAGACAGTCGAACACTGAAGCTTTCTTT. Translation: CASSQGRQSNTEAFF.

The chain joins TRBV15 to TRBJ2-7; D might be TRBD1 (6 bases). Per germline, CDR1 LNHNV and CDR2 YYDKDF (reference sequence). Between the trimmed V and J ends, which lost 4 bases and 0 bases, there was a span of 10 bases. The CDR3 has 14 amino acids. In DNA, the CDR3 is TGTGCCACCAGCATAGGACAGAGCTCCTACGAGCAGTACTTC. Encoded protein: CATSIGQSSYEQYF.

The chain carries TRBV18 and TRBJ2-7; 7 bases fit TRBD2. Trimming cost V 3 bases and J 3 bases; bases outside gene matches: 8. Germline assignment: CDR1 KGHSH and CDR2 LQKENI. The CDR3 has 15 residues. The DNA for the CDR3 is TGTGCCAGCTCACCTAGGCTAGCGGACCTCTACGAGCAGTACTTC. It codes for CASSPRLADLYEQYF.

The chain uses TRBV9 and TRBJ2-7; 9 nucleotides line up with TRBD2. V was pared by 3 bases and J by 4 bases, with 14 bases of the junction left unmatched. Germline CDR1 reads SGDLS; CDR2 reads YYNGEE. The CDR3 spans 17 residues. CDR3 sequence reads: CASSAGIGTSNLYEQYF. The CDR3, as DNA: TGTGCCAGCAGCGCCGGGATAGGGACTAGCAATCTATACGAGCAGTACTTC. Filled out from reference TRBV9 and TRBJ2-7, the complete variable domain reads DSGVTQTPKHLITATGQRVTLRCSPRSGDLSVYWYQQSLDQGLQFLIQYYNGEERAKGNILERFSAQQFPDLHSELNLSSLELGDSALYFCASSAGIGTSNLYEQYFGPGTRLTVT.

This rearrangement joins TRBV6-4 to TRBJ2-1; TRBD2 agrees at 15 bases. The CDR3 runs to 15 residues. V was clipped by 2 bases and J by 7 bases; unmatched bases: 0. CDR1 is MRHNA, CDR2 SNTAGT, per germline. The CDR3, as DNA: TGTGCCAGCAGTGACGGGACTAGCGGGAGGAATGAGCAGTTCTTC. This sequence encodes CASSDGTSGRNEQFF.

This chain joins TRBV10-2 and TRBJ1-2; TRBD1 aligns across 8 bases. The CDR3 runs 13 residues. Trimming cost V 4 bases and J 4 bases; bases outside gene matches: 2. Germline loops: CDR1 WSHSY, CDR2 SAAADI. CDR3 coding DNA: TGCGCCAGCAGTGCAGGGGGCGTCTATGGCTACACCTTC. The encoded protein is CASSAGGVYGYTF.

J is TRBJ1-1 and V is TRBV6-5; D is unresolved. V dropped 0 bases and J dropped 11 bases, with 13 bases sitting between them. This CDR3 contains 13 residues. Germline CDR1 is MNHEY and CDR2 is SVGAGI. The CDR3 nucleotides read TGTGCCAGCAGTTACTCGAACGGGCAGAGGGCTTTCTTT. It translates to CASSYSNGQRAFF.